The next 13 T cell receptor beta chains were all read from a single sample in a study of early stage breast cancer tumors (TCRdb year 2017). The method was the immunoSEQ multiplex PCR assay. Entries here come from immuneACCESS through TCRdb and include only in-frame sequences with V and J called. Some clones fail to appear in such tables; in the studies checked, an unresolved V gene covers under half of the shortfall, and the cause of the remainder is unknown. This sample comprises about 72,000 clones, approximately 80% of them detected only once. Approximately 3.7% of the sample goes to the ten largest clones. Source material: blood. Receptors were obtained from a person aged 55-75 years with breast cancer.

This clone has only one observation. The chain recombines TRBV15 with TRBJ2-2; unclear D gene. The CDR3 covers 17 residues. V was clipped by 0 bases and J by 0 bases, with 11 bases between them. In germline, CDR1 is LNHNV, CDR2 YYDKDF (reference sequence). The CDR3 spells CATSRDQAPANTGELFF. DNA of the CDR3: TGTGCCACCAGCAGAGATCAAGCACCCGCGAACACCGGGGAGCTGTTTTTT.

The chain employs TRBV11-3 and TRBJ2-3; no reliable D call. The CDR3 covers 14 residues. V lost 1 base and J lost 0, with 5 bases in between. Germline V gene data show CDR1 as SGHNT and CDR2 as YENEEA. The CDR3 region has the DNA TGTGCCAGCAGCTTAGCTCGTAGCACAGATACGCAGTATTTT. It codes for CASSLARSTDTQYF.

The V and J genes are TRBV2 and TRBJ2-2; the D call may be TRBD1 or TRBD2 (6 bases each). CDR1 is SNHLY and CDR2 is FYNNEI in the germline V gene. The CDR3 contains 15 residues. V lost 6 bases and J lost 1, with 12 bases in between. As DNA, the CDR3 is TGTGCCAGCAGAGGGGGAGGACAGAACACCGGGGAGCTGTTTTTT. As protein: CASRGGGQNTGELFF.

The J gene is TRBJ2-3, the V gene TRBV5-4; the match to TRBD2 covers 15 bases. Per germline, CDR1 SGHNT and CDR2 YYREEE (reference sequence). Trimming removed 4 bases from V and 1 base from J; junction bases left unmatched: 7. The CDR3 has 18 residues. CDR3: CASSVGTSGGLRTDTQYF. CDR3 nucleotide sequence: TGTGCCAGCAGCGTAGGGACTAGCGGGGGGCTCCGCACAGATACGCAGTATTTT.

The rearrangement uses TRBV2 and TRBJ1-1; TRBD1 might be the D (5 bases). V gave up 4 bases and J gave up 3 bases, with 12 bases separating them. The CDR3 has 14 residues. Germline V lookup: CDR1 SNHLY, CDR2 FYNNEI. CDR3 region: CASSVIPTDTEAFF. For the CDR3, the DNA is TGTGCCAGCAGTGTAATACCGACAGACACTGAAGCTTTCTTT.

The chain couples TRBV4-1 to TRBJ2-7; 9 bases map to TRBD1. This CDR3 has 15 amino acids. Trimming cost V 0 bases and J 5 bases; bases outside gene matches: 5. Looked up from germline, CDR1 is MGHRA and CDR2 is YSYEKL. This chain's CDR3 is CASSQDGTGINEQYF. The CDR3 DNA reads as TGCGCCAGCAGCCAAGACGGGACAGGGATCAACGAGCAGTACTTC.

This chain joins TRBV9 and TRBJ2-3, with a weak D call TRBD2 (6 bases). The V and J ends lost 2 bases and 3 bases respectively, with 13 bases between them. Germline V CDR1 and CDR2: SGDLS, YYNGEE. This CDR3 is built from 15 residues. DNA for the CDR3: TGTGCCAGCAGCGTTCTGGTGGGAGGAACAGATACGCAGTATTTT. Its protein product is CASSVLVGGTDTQYF.

Only one count was recorded for this clone. The chain links TRBV5-1 to TRBJ1-1; D may be TRBD1 (5 bases). Germline CDR1 reads SGHRS; CDR2 reads YFSETQ. Trimming removed 0 bases at V and 8 bases at J, with 14 bases between. The CDR3 length is 14 residues. DNA of the CDR3: TGCGCCAGCAGCTTGGTAGAAGGGGCCATAGAAGCTTTCTTT. Protein sequence: CASSLVEGAIEAFF.

The rearrangement links TRBV30 to TRBJ1-6, with a weak D call TRBD1 (5 bases). Germline V gene data show CDR1 as GTSNPN and CDR2 as SVGIG (reference sequence). This CDR3 has 15 residues. The ends were cut back, 4 bases at V and 7 bases at J, with 17 bases in the middle. In DNA, the CDR3 is TGTGCCTGGAAGGGTTGGGGGTCGGTAAATTCACCCCTCCACTTT. It codes for CAWKGWGSVNSPLHF.

The V and J genes are TRBV28 and TRBJ2-5, with TRBD2 as a possible D gene (5 bases). CDR1 is MDHEN and CDR2 is SYDVKM in the germline V gene. CDR3 size: 15 residues. Deletions cut 4 bases from V and 1 base from J, with 13 bases between. The CDR3 region is CASSSGSEVQETQYF. The CDR3 DNA is TGTGCCAGCAGTTCGGGTTCGGAGGTCCAAGAGACCCAGTACTTC. Using reference TRBV28 and TRBJ2-5 for the parts outside the CDR3, the full variable domain is DVKVTQSSRYLVKRTGEKVFLECVQDMDHENMFWYRQDPGLGLRLIYFSYDVKMKEKGDIPEGYSVSREKKERFSLILESASTNQTSMYLCASSSGSEVQETQYFGPGTRLLVL.

This clone was detected a few times. The chain has TRBV18 and TRBJ1-1; D remains unclear. Germline CDR1 is KGHSH and CDR2 is LQKENI. This CDR3 contains 16 residues. Trimming pared 3 bases from V and 1 base from J, leaving 15 bases between. CDR3 DNA: TGTGCCAGCTCACCTATTGAGGCCCCTTCGAACACTGAAGCTTTCTTT. Translated: CASSPIEAPSNTEAFF.

This chain connects TRBV27 to TRBJ2-7; TRBD2 matches at 7 bases. V gave up 2 bases and J gave up 7 bases; unmatched junction bases: 11. The CDR3 has 15 residues. Germline CDR1 and CDR2: MNHEY and SMNVEV (reference sequence). CDR3 amino acids: CASSLMASGLGEQYF. DNA of the CDR3: TGTGCCAGCAGTTTAATGGCTAGCGGCCTTGGAGAGCAGTACTTC.

J is TRBJ1-2 and V is TRBV19; D gene ambiguous. This CDR3 region has 13 residues. Per the germline V gene, CDR1 is LNHDA and CDR2 is SQIVND (reference sequence). Trimming took off 3 bases at V and 6 bases at J, with 11 bases between the two ends. CDR3 coding DNA: TGTGCCAGTAGTATTGGGGAATGGAATGGCTACACCTTC. This codes for CASSIGEWNGYTF.